Given below is one T cell receptor (beta chain) in context. Its antigen remains unknown. This record comes from a study of cytomegalovirus exposure and HLA in healthy donors. For the study at large: Among over 300 genotyped donors, around 80% fell in the Caucasian-associated ancestry cluster.

The trim removed 1 base at V and 4 bases at J, leaving 7 bases unmatched. This CDR3 is 16 amino acids long. The V gene's germline CDR1 is SGHAT and CDR2 FQDESV (reference sequence). The donors, nominally healthy at sampling, likely had unrecorded immune exposures. A multiplex PCR was run with 60 Vbeta primers and 13 Jbeta primers. The table came from immunoSEQ multiplex PCR; TCRdb's copy has only in-frame clones and leaves some out. The sample yields 250,000 to 350,000 clones, 86% seen once. Study-wide points: The later analysis indicated that the majority of CMV-associated TCR beta chains appeared HLA-restricted.

Sequencing used PBMCs. This receptor was taken from a man in his forties in good health and CMV-seropositive. This chain links TRBV11-1 with TRBJ2-1; 7 positions match TRBD2. CDR3 region: CASSLETSPLYNEQFF. CDR3 sequence (DNA): TGTGCCAGCAGCTTAGAGACTAGCCCCTTGTACAATGAGCAGTTCTTC.